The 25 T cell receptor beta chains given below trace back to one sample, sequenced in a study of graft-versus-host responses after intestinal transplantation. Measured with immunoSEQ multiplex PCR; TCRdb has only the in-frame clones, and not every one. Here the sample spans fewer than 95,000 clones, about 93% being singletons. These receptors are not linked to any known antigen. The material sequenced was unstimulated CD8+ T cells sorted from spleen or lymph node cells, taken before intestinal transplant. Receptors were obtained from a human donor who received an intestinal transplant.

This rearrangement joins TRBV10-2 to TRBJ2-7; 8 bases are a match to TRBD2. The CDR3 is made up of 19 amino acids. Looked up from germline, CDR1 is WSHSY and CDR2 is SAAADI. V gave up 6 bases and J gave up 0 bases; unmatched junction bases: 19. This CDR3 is CASSEPGGGGTLSSYEQYF. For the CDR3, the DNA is TGCGCCAGCAGCGAGCCTGGGGGCGGGGGGACACTAAGCTCCTACGAGCAGTACTTC.

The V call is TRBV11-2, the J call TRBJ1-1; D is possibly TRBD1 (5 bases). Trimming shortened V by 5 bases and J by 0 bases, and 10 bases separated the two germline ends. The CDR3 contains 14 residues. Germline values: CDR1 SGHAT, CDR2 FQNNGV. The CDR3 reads CASSNRSMNTEAFF. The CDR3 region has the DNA TGTGCCAGCAGCAACAGGAGCATGAACACTGAAGCTTTCTTT.

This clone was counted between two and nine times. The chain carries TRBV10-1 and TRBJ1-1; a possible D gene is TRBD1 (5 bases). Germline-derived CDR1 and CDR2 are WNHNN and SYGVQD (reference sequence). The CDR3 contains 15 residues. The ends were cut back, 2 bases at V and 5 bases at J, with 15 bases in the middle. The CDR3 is CASSERPGGWTEAFF. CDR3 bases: TGCGCCAGCAGTGAGCGGCCGGGGGGGTGGACTGAAGCTTTCTTT.

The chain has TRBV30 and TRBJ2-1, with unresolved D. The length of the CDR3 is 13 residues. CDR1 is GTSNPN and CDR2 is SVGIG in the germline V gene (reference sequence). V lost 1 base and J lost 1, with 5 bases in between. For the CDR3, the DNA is TGTGCCTGGAGTGAAGCGTCCTACAATGAGCAGTTCTTC. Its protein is CAWSEASYNEQFF.

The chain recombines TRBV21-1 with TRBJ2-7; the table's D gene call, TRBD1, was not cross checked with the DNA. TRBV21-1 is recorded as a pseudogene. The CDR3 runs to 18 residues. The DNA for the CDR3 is TGTGCCAGCAGCAAAGTTGCCGTCTTCGAGGGGGCCGCCTACGAGCAGTACTTC. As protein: CASSKVAVFEGAAYEQYF.

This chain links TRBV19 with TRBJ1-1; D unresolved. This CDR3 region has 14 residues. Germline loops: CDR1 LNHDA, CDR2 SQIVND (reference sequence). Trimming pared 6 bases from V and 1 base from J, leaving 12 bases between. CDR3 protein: CASSFWEGNTEAFF. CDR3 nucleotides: TGTGCCAGTAGCTTTTGGGAGGGGAACACTGAAGCTTTCTTT.

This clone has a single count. The CDR3 sequence is CASSWTGLSTDTQYF. The CDR3 nucleotides read TGCGCCAGCAGCTGGACAGGGCTTAGCACAGATACGCAGTATTTT. This chain joins TRBV5-1 and TRBJ2-3; 8 nucleotides line up with TRBD1. Trimming at V came to 3 bases and at J to 0 bases, leaving 3 bases not matched to a gene. Germline V gene data show CDR1 as SGHRS and CDR2 as YFSETQ. CDR3 length: 15 amino acids.

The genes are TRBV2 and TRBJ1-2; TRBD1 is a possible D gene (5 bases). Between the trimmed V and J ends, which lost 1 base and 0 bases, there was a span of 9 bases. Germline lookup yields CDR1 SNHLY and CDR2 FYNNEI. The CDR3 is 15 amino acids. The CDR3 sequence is CASSEGTRANYGYTF. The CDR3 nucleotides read TGTGCCAGCAGTGAAGGGACAAGAGCTAACTATGGCTACACCTTC.

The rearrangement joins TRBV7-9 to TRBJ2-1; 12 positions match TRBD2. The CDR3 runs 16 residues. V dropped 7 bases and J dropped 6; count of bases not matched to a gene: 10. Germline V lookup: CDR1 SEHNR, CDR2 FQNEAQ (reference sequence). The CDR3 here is CASILSLAGGGNEQFF. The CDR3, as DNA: TGTGCCAGCATCCTTAGTCTAGCGGGGGGGGGCAATGAGCAGTTCTTC.

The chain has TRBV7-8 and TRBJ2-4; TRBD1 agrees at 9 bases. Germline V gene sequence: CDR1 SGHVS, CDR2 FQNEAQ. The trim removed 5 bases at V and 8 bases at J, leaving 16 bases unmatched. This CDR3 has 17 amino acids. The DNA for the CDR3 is TGTGCCAGCAGCAGAGGGACAGGGTCCGTGCTAAACGACATTCAGTACTTC. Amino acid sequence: CASSRGTGSVLNDIQYF.

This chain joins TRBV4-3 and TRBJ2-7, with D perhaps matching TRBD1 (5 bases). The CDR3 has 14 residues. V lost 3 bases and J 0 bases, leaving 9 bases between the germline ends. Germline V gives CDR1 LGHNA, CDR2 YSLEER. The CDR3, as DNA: TGCGCCAGCAGCCAGCACAGGAACTCCTACGAGCAGTACTTC. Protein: CASSQHRNSYEQYF.

The CDR3 DNA sequence: TGTGCCAGCAGCTTAGCAGGGGCCATCTACAATGAGCAGTTCTTC. Its translation is CASSLAGAIYNEQFF. This chain joins TRBV7-8 and TRBJ2-1; weak D call: TRBD1 (5 bases). Trimming left V 0 bases short and J 3 bases short, with 9 bases between. CDR1 is SGHVS, CDR2 FQNEAQ, per germline. The CDR3 totals 15 residues.

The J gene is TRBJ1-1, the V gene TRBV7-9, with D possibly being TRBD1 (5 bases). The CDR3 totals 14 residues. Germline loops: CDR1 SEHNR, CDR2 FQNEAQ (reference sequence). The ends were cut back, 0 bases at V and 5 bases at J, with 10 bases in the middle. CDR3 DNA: TGTGCCAGCAGCTTAGCGGGGGGAAGGACTGAAGCTTTCTTT. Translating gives CASSLAGGRTEAFF.

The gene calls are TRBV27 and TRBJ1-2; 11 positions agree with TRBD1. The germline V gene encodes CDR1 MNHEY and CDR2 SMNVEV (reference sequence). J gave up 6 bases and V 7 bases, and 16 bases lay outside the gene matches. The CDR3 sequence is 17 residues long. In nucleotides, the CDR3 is TGTGCCAGCACTCCGGGACAGGGGGTGGGATACGGGCATGGCTACACCTTC. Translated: CASTPGQGVGYGHGYTF.

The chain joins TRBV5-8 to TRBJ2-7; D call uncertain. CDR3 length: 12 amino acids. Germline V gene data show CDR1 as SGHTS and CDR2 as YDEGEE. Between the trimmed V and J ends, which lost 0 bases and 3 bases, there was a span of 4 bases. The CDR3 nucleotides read TGTGCCAGCAGCTTGGCTAACTACGAGCAGTACTTC. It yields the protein CASSLANYEQYF.

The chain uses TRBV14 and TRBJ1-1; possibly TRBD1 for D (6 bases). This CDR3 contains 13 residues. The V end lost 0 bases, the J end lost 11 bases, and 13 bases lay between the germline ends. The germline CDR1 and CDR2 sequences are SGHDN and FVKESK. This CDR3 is CASSQEGGGAAFF. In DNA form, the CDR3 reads TGTGCCAGCAGCCAAGAGGGGGGGGGCGCGGCTTTCTTT.

CDR3 loop: CASSLYRGNQPQHF. The CDR3 DNA reads TGTGCCAGCAGCTTATACAGGGGCAATCAGCCCCAGCATTTT. V and J are TRBV7-2 and TRBJ1-5; the D gene is possibly TRBD1 (6 bases). CDR1 and CDR2 (germline): SGHTA, FQGNSA. This CDR3 is built from 14 residues. V lost 2 bases to trimming and J lost 2 bases, with 7 bases between them.

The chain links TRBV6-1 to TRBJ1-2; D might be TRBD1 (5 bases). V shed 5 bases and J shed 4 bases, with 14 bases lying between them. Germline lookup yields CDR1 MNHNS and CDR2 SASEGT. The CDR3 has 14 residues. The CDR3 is CASSLIGGGYGYTF. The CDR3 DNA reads TGTGCCAGCAGTCTTATCGGCGGGGGCTATGGCTACACCTTC.

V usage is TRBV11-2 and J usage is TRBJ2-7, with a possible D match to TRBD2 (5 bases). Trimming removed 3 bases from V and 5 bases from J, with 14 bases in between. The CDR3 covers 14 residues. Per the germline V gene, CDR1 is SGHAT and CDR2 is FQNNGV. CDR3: CASSFAGLGDEQYF. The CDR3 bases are TGTGCCAGCAGCTTTGCGGGCCTCGGAGACGAGCAGTACTTC. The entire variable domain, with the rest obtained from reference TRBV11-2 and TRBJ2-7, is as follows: EAGVAQSPRYKIIEKRQSVAFWCNPISGHATLYWYQQILGQGPKLLIQFQNNGVVDDSQLPKDRFSAERLKGVDSTLKIQPAKLEDSAVYLCASSFAGLGDEQYFGPGTRLTVT.

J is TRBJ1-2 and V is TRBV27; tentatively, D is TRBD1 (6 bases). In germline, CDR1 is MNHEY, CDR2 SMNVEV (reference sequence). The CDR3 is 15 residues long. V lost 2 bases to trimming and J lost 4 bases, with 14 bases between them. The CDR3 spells CASSLKTGTPYGYTF. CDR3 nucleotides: TGTGCCAGCAGTTTAAAAACCGGGACACCCTATGGCTACACCTTC.

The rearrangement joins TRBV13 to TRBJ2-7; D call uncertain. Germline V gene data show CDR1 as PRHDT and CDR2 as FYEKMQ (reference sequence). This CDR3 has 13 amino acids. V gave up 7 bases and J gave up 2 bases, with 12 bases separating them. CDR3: CASKTSGPYEQYF. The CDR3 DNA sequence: TGTGCCAGCAAAACTTCGGGTCCCTACGAGCAGTACTTC.

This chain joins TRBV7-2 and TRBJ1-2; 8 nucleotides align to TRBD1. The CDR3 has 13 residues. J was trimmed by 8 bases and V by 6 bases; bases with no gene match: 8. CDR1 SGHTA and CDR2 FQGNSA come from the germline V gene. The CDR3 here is CASSTDRALGYTF. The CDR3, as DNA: TGTGCCAGCAGTACGGACAGGGCTCTGGGCTACACCTTC.

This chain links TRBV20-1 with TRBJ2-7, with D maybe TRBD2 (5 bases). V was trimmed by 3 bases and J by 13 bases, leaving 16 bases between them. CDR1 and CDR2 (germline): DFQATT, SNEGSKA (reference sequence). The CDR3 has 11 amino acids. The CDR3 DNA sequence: TGCAGTGCTAGCTTCTTGGGGAGCACCTACTTC. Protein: CSASFLGSTYF.

The CDR3 is CASSPVGGTEAFF. As DNA, the CDR3 is TGTGCCAGCAGCCCAGTGGGGGGCACTGAAGCTTTCTTT. This sequence joins TRBV7-9 and TRBJ1-1, with D perhaps matching TRBD1 (5 bases). The germline V and J ends were trimmed by 5 bases and 4 bases, with 11 bases remaining between them. The CDR3 runs 13 residues. The germline CDR1 and CDR2 sequences are SEHNR and FQNEAQ (reference sequence). The whole variable domain, filled in from reference TRBV7-9 and TRBJ1-1, reads DTGVSQNPRHKITKRGQNVTFRCDPISEHNRLYWYRQTLGQGPEFLTYFQNEAQLEKSRLLSDRFSAERPKGSFSTLEIQRTEQGDSAMYLCASSPVGGTEAFFGQGTRLTVV.

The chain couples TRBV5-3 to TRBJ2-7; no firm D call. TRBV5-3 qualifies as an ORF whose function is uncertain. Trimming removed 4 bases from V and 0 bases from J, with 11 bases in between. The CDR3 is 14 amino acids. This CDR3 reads CARSLVESSYEQYF. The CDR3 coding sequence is TGTGCCAGAAGCCTAGTTGAGAGCTCCTACGAGCAGTACTTC.